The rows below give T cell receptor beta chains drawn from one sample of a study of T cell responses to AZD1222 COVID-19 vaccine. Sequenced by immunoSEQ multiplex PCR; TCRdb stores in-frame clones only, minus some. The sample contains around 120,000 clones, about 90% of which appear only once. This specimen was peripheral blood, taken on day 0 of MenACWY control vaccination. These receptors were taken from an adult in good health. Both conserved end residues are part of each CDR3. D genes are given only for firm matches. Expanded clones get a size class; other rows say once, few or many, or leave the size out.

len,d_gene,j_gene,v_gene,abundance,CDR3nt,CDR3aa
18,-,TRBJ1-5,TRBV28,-,TGTGCCAGCAGTTTCCGTGCGTTCCGGAAAAATAGCAATCAGCCCCAGCATTTT,CASSFRAFRKNSNQPQHF
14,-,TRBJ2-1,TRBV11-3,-,TGTGCCAGCAGCTTAGATGAGGGCTACAATGAGCAGTTCTTC,CASSLDEGYNEQFF
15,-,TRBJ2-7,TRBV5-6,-,TGTGCCAGCAGCAACGCCGACAGAAGCTTCTACGAGCAGTACTTC,CASSNADRSFYEQYF
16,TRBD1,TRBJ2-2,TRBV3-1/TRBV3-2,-,TGTGCCAGCAGCCCTCCGAGGACAGGGGTCGTCGGGGAGCTGTTTTTT,CASSPPRTGVVGELFF
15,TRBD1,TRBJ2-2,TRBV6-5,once,TGTGCCAGCATCCAGGACAGGGCGAACACCGGGGAGCTGTTTTTT,CASIQDRANTGELFF
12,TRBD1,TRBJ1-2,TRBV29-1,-,TGCAGCGTGGCGGACAGGGGCTATGGCTACACCTTC,CSVADRGYGYTF
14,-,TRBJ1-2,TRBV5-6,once,TGTGCCAGCAGCTTGCCAGGCGCTGGTTCTGGCTACACCTTC,CASSLPGAGSGYTF
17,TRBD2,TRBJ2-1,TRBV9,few,TGTGCCAGCAGCCCGTACCTAGCGGCCGAAGGGCTCAATGAGCAGTTCTTC,CASSPYLAAEGLNEQFF
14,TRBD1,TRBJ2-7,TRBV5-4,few,TGTGCCAGCAGCCCGGACAGGGTGAAGGACGAGCAGTACTTC,CASSPDRVKDEQYF
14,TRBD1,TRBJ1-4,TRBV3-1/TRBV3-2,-,TGTGCCAGCAGCCAGCAGGGGGCACGGGAAAAACTGTTTTTT,CASSQQGAREKLFF
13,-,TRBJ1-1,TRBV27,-,TGTGCCAGCAGTTTACGACGATACTCTGAAGCTTTCTTT,CASSLRRYSEAFF
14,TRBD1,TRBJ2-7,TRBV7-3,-,TGTGCCAGCAAGCGGGACAGGGGGGACTACGAGCAGTACTTC,CASKRDRGDYEQYF
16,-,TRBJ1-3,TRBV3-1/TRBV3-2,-,TGTGCCAGCAGCCAAGGAGTAGCCGGCTCTGGAAACACCATATATTTT,CASSQGVAGSGNTIYF
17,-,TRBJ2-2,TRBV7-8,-,TGTGCCAGCAGCTTAGGGAGAAAAGCCAGGAACACCGGGGAGCTGTTTTTT,CASSLGRKARNTGELFF
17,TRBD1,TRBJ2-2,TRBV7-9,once,TGTGCCAGCAGCTTAGCCAGGGACAGCCTTAACACCGGGGAGCTGTTTTTT,CASSLARDSLNTGELFF
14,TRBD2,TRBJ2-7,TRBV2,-,TGTGCCAGCAGCGGACTAGCGGGGACTTCCGAGCAGTACTTC,CASSGLAGTSEQYF
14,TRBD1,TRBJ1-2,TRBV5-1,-,TGCGCCAGCAGCTTGACAGGGGCCAACTATGGCTACACCTTC,CASSLTGANYGYTF
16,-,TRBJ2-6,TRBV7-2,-,TGTGCCAGCAGCCTGACCCGGGGTGCTGGGGCCAACGTCCTGACTTTC,CASSLTRGAGANVLTF
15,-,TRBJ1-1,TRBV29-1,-,TGCAGCGTTGAAGCAGCAGGGGCACAGAACACTGAAGCTTTCTTT,CSVEAAGAQNTEAFF
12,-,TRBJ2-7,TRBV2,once,TGTGCCAGCAGTCATACTAGCAACGAGCAGTACTTC,CASSHTSNEQYF
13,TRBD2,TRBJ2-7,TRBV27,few,TGTGCCAGCGCGGGGGGGCTCGGCTGGGAGCAGTACTTC,CASAGGLGWEQYF
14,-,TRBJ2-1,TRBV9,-,TGTGCCAGCAGCGTAGCGGGATCTGACAATGAGCAGTTCTTC,CASSVAGSDNEQFF
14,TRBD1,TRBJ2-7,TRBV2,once,TGTGCCAGCAGGGGGGGACAGGGCTCCTACGAGCAGTACTTC,CASRGGQGSYEQYF
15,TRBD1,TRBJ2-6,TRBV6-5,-,TGTGCCGGGGCCCAGGGGGCGCATGGGGCCAACGTCCTGACTTTC,CAGAQGAHGANVLTF
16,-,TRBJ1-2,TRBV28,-,TGTGCCAGCATACCCGTAACAGGGACCTTAAACTATGGCTACACCTTC,CASIPVTGTLNYGYTF
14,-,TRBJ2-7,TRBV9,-,TGTGCCAGCAGCGTAGCTTCCAGCTCCTACGAGCAGTACTTC,CASSVASSSYEQYF
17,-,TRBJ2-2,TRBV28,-,TGTGCCAGCACAGTTTTTAGTTTGACACCGAACACCGGGGAGCTGTTTTTT,CASTVFSLTPNTGELFF
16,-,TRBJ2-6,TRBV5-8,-,TGTGCCAGCAGCTTGGGGCAACCCTCTGGGGCCAACGTCCTGACTTTC,CASSLGQPSGANVLTF
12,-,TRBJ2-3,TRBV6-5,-,TGTGCCAGCAGCCCCGAGGGGGATACGCAGTATTTT,CASSPEGDTQYF
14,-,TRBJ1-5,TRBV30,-,TGTGCCTGGGCGGGGTCCGACTTTTGGCAGCCCCAGCATTTT,CAWAGSDFWQPQHF
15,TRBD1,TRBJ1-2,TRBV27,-,TGTGCCAGCAGTGTGATGACAGGGGATAGCTATGGCTACACCTTC,CASSVMTGDSYGYTF
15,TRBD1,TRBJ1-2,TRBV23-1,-,TGCGCCAGCAGTCCCCTCACGGGGACAGGTGGCGGCTACACCTTC,CASSPLTGTGGGYTF
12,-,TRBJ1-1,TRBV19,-,TGTGCCAGTAGTATCTCCGGTCCCAGAGCTTTCTTT,CASSISGPRAFF
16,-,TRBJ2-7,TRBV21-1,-,TGTGCCAGCAGCGGGCGGCGCGCGGGGGCCTCCTACGAGCAGTACTTC,CASSGRRAGASYEQYF
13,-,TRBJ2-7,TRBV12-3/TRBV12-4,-,TGTGCCAGCAGTCGAAGTCAGGGGTACGAGCAGTACTTC,CASSRSQGYEQYF
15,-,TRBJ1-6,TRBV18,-,TGTGCCAGCTCACCACCCACAGGAATTAATTCACCCCTCCACTTT,CASSPPTGINSPLHF
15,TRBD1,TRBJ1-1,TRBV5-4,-,TGTGCCAGCAGCTTAGACAGGGATGGAGCCACTGAAGCTTTCTTT,CASSLDRDGATEAFF
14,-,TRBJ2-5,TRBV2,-,TGTGCCAGCAGTAGGGCCGGGACCCAAGAGACCCAGTACTTC,CASSRAGTQETQYF
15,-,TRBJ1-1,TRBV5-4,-,TGTGCCAGCAGCTTAACGGGGGCACTGAACACTGAAGCTTTCTTT,CASSLTGALNTEAFF
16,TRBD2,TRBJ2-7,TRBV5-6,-,TGTGCCAGCAGCCCCCAACGTGGCGGGAGCCCCCACGAGCAGTACTTC,CASSPQRGGSPHEQYF
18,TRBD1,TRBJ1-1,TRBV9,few,TGTGCCAGCAGCGTAGACTCGGGACAGGGCTCCGGAAACACTGAAGCTTTCTTT,CASSVDSGQGSGNTEAFF
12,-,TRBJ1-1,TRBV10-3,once,TGTGCCACAGACAGTGGGAACACTGAAGCTTTCTTT,CATDSGNTEAFF
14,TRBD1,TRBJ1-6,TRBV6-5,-,TGTGCCAGCAGGGGGACAGGGAAGGAGTCACCCCTCCACTTT,CASRGTGKESPLHF
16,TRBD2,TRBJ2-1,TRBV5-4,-,TGTGCCAGCAGCTTGGACACGGGAGGGCCGTACAATGAGCAGTTCTTC,CASSLDTGGPYNEQFF
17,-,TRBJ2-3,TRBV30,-,TGTGCCTGGAGTCCAGCCCCCCTAGCTGGTGGCACAGATACGCAGTATTTT,CAWSPAPLAGGTDTQYF
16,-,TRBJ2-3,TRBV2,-,TGTGCCAGCAGTCGCCGGGCCCCGGGTGGCACAGATACGCAGTATTTT,CASSRRAPGGTDTQYF
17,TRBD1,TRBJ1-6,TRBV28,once,TGTGCCAGCACCCGACCCGCTAACAGGGGTTATAATTCACCCCTCCACTTT,CASTRPANRGYNSPLHF
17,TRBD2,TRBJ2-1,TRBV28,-,TGTGCCAGCAGTCCTCAGACTAGCGGGGATCGTGGGGATGAGCAGTTCTTC,CASSPQTSGDRGDEQFF
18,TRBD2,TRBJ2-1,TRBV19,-,TGTGCCAGTAGTATATCCACTCCGGGACTAGCGGGACGGCATGAGCAGTTCTTC,CASSISTPGLAGRHEQFF
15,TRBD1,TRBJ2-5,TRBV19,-,TGTGCCAGTAGCCCAGGGGGCGAGTCGAAGAAGACCCAGTACTTC,CASSPGGESKKTQYF
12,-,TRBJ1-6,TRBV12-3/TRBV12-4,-,TGTGCCAGCAGTTCTGGGACACCCGGGCTCCACTTT,CASSSGTPGLHF
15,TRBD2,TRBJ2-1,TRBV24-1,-,TGTGCCACCAGTGGGGGGGGGACTAGTAACAATGAGCAGTTCTTC,CATSGGGTSNNEQFF